These 16 T cell receptor beta chains were all obtained from the same sample, sequenced in a study of blood T cell repertoires in COVID-19. Data came from immunoSEQ multiplex PCR; TCRdb stores just in-frame clones and leaves some out. The table includes approximately 110,000 clones, about 85% detected once. Material for sequencing was peripheral blood. These receptors all stem from a woman aged 80 or older with COVID-19, enrolled during active disease.

This chain joins TRBV19 and TRBJ1-1, with D possibly TRBD1 on 5 matching bases. Germline V gene sequence: CDR1 LNHDA, CDR2 SQIVND (reference sequence). The CDR3 covers 13 residues. Trimming took off 2 bases at V and 9 bases at J, with 13 bases between the two ends. CDR3 coding DNA: TGTGCCAGTAGTATAAGCCGGCAGGGCCAAGCTTTCTTT. This sequence encodes CASSISRQGQAFF.

The V gene is TRBV7-4, the J gene TRBJ2-5, with D unclear. V was pared by 3 bases and J by 6 bases, with 17 bases between. This CDR3 comprises 15 residues. Germline lookup yields CDR1 SGHVT and CDR2 SQSDAQ. Written as DNA, the CDR3 is TGTGCCAGCAGCTTCCATGAGCGCCCTAATCAGACCCAGTACTTC. It codes for CASSFHERPNQTQYF.

This rearrangement joins TRBV7-2 to TRBJ2-2, with D possibly being TRBD2 (5 bases). V lost 3 bases and J lost 5, with 19 bases in between. Germline-derived CDR1 and CDR2 are SGHTA and FQGNSA. The CDR3 has 17 amino acids. The CDR3 DNA sequence: TGTGCCAGCAGCTTCGATAGCGTAGCCTCCGAGACCGGGGAGCTGTTTTTT. Translating it yields CASSFDSVASETGELFF.

The V and J genes are TRBV3-1 (or the pseudogene TRBV3-2) and TRBJ1-1, with 7 bases identical to TRBD1. Germline assignment: CDR1 LGHDT and CDR2 YNNKEL (reference sequence). V was clipped by 4 bases and J by 2 bases; unmatched bases: 4. The CDR3 runs to 14 residues. The CDR3 nucleotides are TGTGCCAGCAGCCGTCCAGGGGGAAACACTGAAGCTTTCTTT. Encoded protein: CASSRPGGNTEAFF.

This rearrangement joins TRBV4-2 to TRBJ2-5; 7 nucleotides match TRBD2. This CDR3 spans 16 amino acids. V lost 0 bases, J lost 2 bases, and 6 bases stayed unmatched. Germline assignment: CDR1 LGHNA and CDR2 YNFKEQ. The CDR3 sequence is CASSQDGASGQETQYF. For the CDR3, the DNA is TGTGCCAGCAGCCAAGATGGGGCTAGCGGACAAGAGACCCAGTACTTC.

V and J are TRBV3-1 (or the pseudogene TRBV3-2) and TRBJ2-7; D gene ambiguous. V was trimmed by 3 bases and J by 1 base, leaving 10 bases between them. The CDR3 runs to 14 residues. The germline V gene has CDR1 LGHDT and CDR2 YNNKEL (reference sequence). In DNA, the CDR3 is TGTGCCAGCAGCCATTCTCGCGAGTCCTACGAGCAGTACTTC. Translated: CASSHSRESYEQYF.

This clone appeared a single time. This chain joins TRBV6-1 and TRBJ2-7; D is uncertain. Germline loops: CDR1 MNHNS, CDR2 SASEGT. V was trimmed by 3 bases and J by 1 base, leaving 7 bases between them. This CDR3 has 13 residues. The CDR3 region is CASSEAVSYEQYF. CDR3 nucleotide sequence: TGTGCCAGCAGTGAGGCCGTTTCCTACGAGCAGTACTTC.

The CDR3 DNA reads as TGTGCCAGCACCAACCCAGGGGGCAGGACCTACGAGCAGTACTTC. Translated, it gives CASTNPGGRTYEQYF. V is TRBV28 and J is TRBJ2-7, with 8 bases fitting TRBD1. J lost 2 bases, V lost 7 bases, and 10 bases had no gene match. Germline CDR1 is MDHEN and CDR2 is SYDVKM. This CDR3 has 15 residues.

The sample holds a few counts of this clone. The chain combines TRBV11-3 with TRBJ2-1; 15 bases fit TRBD2. J gave up 9 bases and V 5 bases, and 8 bases lay outside the gene matches. CDR3 length: 16 amino acids. Germline V gene data show CDR1 as SGHNT and CDR2 as YENEEA. The CDR3 region is CASSLGGLAGGREQFF. Written as DNA, the CDR3 is TGTGCCAGCAGCCTTGGAGGACTAGCGGGAGGGCGTGAGCAGTTCTTC.

V gene TRBV15 combines with J gene TRBJ1-5; D possibly corresponds to TRBD1 (6 bases). Per germline, CDR1 LNHNV and CDR2 YYDKDF (reference sequence). The V and J ends lost 6 bases and 2 bases respectively, with 17 bases between them. The CDR3 runs 16 residues. The chain's CDR3 is CATRSGQTFGNQPQHF. DNA of the CDR3: TGTGCCACCAGATCTGGACAGACTTTTGGCAATCAGCCCCAGCATTTT.

Here the CDR3 reads CASSLVSEEQFF. Written as DNA, the CDR3 is TGTGCCAGCAGCTTAGTGTCTGAGGAGCAGTTCTTC. The chain carries TRBV11-2 and TRBJ2-1; no reliable D call. This CDR3 is 12 amino acids long. Trimming pared 1 base from V and 10 bases from J, leaving 8 bases between. The germline CDR1 and CDR2 sequences are SGHAT and FQNNGV.

J is TRBJ1-5 and V is TRBV28; D unclear. The V gene lost 4 bases and the J gene lost 4 bases, with 8 bases spanning the gap. The CDR3 runs to 13 residues. The germline gives CDR1 MDHEN, CDR2 SYDVKM. CDR3 protein: CASSSLRNQPQHF. The CDR3 DNA sequence: TGTGCCAGCAGTTCCCTGAGAAATCAGCCCCAGCATTTT.

The J gene is TRBJ1-2, the V gene TRBV5-4, with 8 positions matching TRBD1. CDR3 size: 14 residues. Germline V gives CDR1 SGHNT, CDR2 YYREEE (reference sequence). Unmatched junction bases numbered 8, after V lost 6 bases and J lost 4 bases. The CDR3 region is CASNDNGQGYGYTF. In DNA form, the CDR3 reads TGTGCCAGCAACGATAACGGACAGGGCTATGGCTACACCTTC.

The chain is built from TRBV6-5 and TRBJ1-1, with TRBD1 as a possible D gene (5 bases). The V end was cut by 4 bases, the J end by 1 base, with 10 bases between. Per germline, CDR1 MNHEY and CDR2 SVGAGI. The CDR3 covers 14 residues. CDR3 nucleotide sequence: TGTGCCAGCAGTTTATTGACAGAGAACACTGAAGCTTTCTTT. The encoded protein is CASSLLTENTEAFF.

The chain links TRBV6-4 to TRBJ2-3; TRBD2 matches at 13 bases. CDR1 and CDR2 from the germline V gene are MRHNA and SNTAGT. With 4 bases clipped from V and 5 bases from J, the junction kept 6 bases outside the gene matches. The CDR3 contains 16 residues. The DNA for the CDR3 is TGTGCCAGCAGTGTCACCGGGACTAGCGGGGAAGATACGCAGTATTTT. It encodes CASSVTGTSGEDTQYF.

V and J are TRBV4-3 and TRBJ2-7; weak D call: TRBD2 (5 bases). This CDR3 has 15 residues. CDR1 is LGHNA and CDR2 is YSLEER in the germline V gene. The V end lost 0 bases, the J end lost 3 bases, and 12 bases lay between the germline ends. The CDR3 protein is CASSQDLASFYEQYF. The CDR3 nucleotides read TGCGCCAGCAGCCAAGATCTAGCTTCTTTCTACGAGCAGTACTTC.